This entry lists 10 T cell receptor beta chains sequenced from one sample in a study of cytomegalovirus exposure and HLA in healthy donors. This PCR relied on a set of 60 Vbeta primers and 13 Jbeta primers. Measured with immunoSEQ multiplex PCR; TCRdb has only the in-frame clones, and not every one. Across around 140,000 clones, the top ten clones capture about 1.6% of the sample. The sample comprised PBMCs. The source is a middle-aged woman in good health and CMV-seronegative.

The CDR3 is CASTKRGQGGNQPQHF. The CDR3 nucleotides are TGTGCCAGCACCAAAAGGGGGCAGGGCGGCAATCAGCCCCAGCATTTT. The chain uses TRBV7-2 and TRBJ1-5; the match to TRBD1 covers 7 bases. V shed 7 bases, J shed 2 bases, and the junction held 11 bases outside the gene matches. Germline CDR1 and CDR2: SGHTA and FQGNSA. This CDR3 contains 16 residues.

The V gene is TRBV28, the J gene TRBJ2-7; D may be TRBD2 (6 bases). Germline V gives CDR1 MDHEN, CDR2 SYDVKM. With 6 bases removed from V and 3 bases from J, the gap between germline ends came to 15 bases. There are 14 residues in the CDR3. The CDR3 DNA reads as TGTGCCAGCAGCCCCGGAGGGAGTCTCTACGAGCAGTACGTC. Encoded protein: CASSPGGSLYEQYV.

V gene TRBV7-3 combines with J gene TRBJ2-3, with 7 bases aligning to TRBD2. Germline V gene lookup returns CDR1 SGHTA and CDR2 FQGTGA. After removal of 2 bases from V and 1 base from J, the junction contained 0 bases not matched to a gene. The CDR3 has 14 residues. CDR3 nucleotide sequence: TGTGCCAGCAGCTTACGGGGGGGCACAGATACGCAGTATTTT. This codes for CASSLRGGTDTQYF.

The chain carries TRBV7-8 and TRBJ2-7; 15 positions match TRBD2. Germline V gives CDR1 SGHVS, CDR2 FQNEAQ. V was clipped by 5 bases and J by 4 bases; unmatched bases: 9. This CDR3 is 17 amino acids long. CDR3 sequence (DNA): TGTGCCAGCAGCGAATGGACTAGCGGGGGGGCCAGGTACGAGCAGTACTTC. Translated, it gives CASSEWTSGGARYEQYF.

V usage is TRBV9 and J usage is TRBJ2-1; TRBD1 aligns across 8 bases. Germline assignment: CDR1 SGDLS and CDR2 YYNGEE. With V trimmed by 5 bases and J by 3 bases, 10 bases remained unmatched. CDR3 size: 16 residues. The CDR3 here is CASSKLTGGLYNEQFF. The CDR3 nucleotides read TGTGCCAGCAGTAAACTCACAGGGGGTCTCTACAATGAGCAGTTCTTC.

The V gene is TRBV6-5, the J gene TRBJ1-3; TRBD1 matches 7 bases. The germline gives CDR1 MNHEY, CDR2 SVGAGI. The CDR3 contains 15 residues. V was clipped by 2 bases and J by 10 bases; unmatched bases: 11. The CDR3 DNA sequence: TGTGCCAGCAGTTACGGGCAGGGGGAAGTTGGTACCATATATTTT. It specifies CASSYGQGEVGTIYF.

The rearrangement uses TRBV9 and TRBJ2-1; unclear D gene. The CDR3 runs to 15 residues. V lost 4 bases and J lost 2, with 13 bases in between. Germline CDR1 reads SGDLS; CDR2 reads YYNGEE. The CDR3 is CASSLSTLTYNEQFF. In DNA, the CDR3 is TGTGCCAGCAGCCTCTCTACACTAACCTACAATGAGCAGTTCTTC.

The V gene is TRBV7-8, the J gene TRBJ1-1; no clear D gene. V lost 0 bases and J 2 bases, leaving 7 bases between the germline ends. This CDR3 comprises 14 residues. Germline V CDR1 and CDR2: SGHVS, FQNEAQ. CDR3 in DNA: TGTGCCAGCAGCTTAGCCGGAGGAAACACTGAAGCTTTCTTT. Its protein product is CASSLAGGNTEAFF.

The CDR3 DNA is TGTGCCAGCAGCTCCGAGATAGACAGCTATGGCTACACCTTC. It codes for CASSSEIDSYGYTF. The V gene is TRBV5-8, the J gene TRBJ1-2; weak D call: TRBD1 (5 bases). CDR3 size: 14 residues. Per the germline V gene, CDR1 is SGHTS and CDR2 is YDEGEE. V was trimmed by 3 bases and J by 4 bases, leaving 13 bases between them.

V gene TRBV28 combines with J gene TRBJ2-3; 14 bases are a match to TRBD2. Looked up from germline, CDR1 is MDHEN and CDR2 is SYDVKM. The CDR3 loop spans 20 amino acids. With V trimmed by 4 bases and J by 4 bases, 16 bases remained unmatched. CDR3 in amino acids: CASSSSLAGGLAGGPDTQYF. CDR3 coding DNA: TGTGCCAGCAGTTCCAGCTTAGCGGGAGGACTAGCGGGGGGCCCAGATACGCAGTATTTT.